This T cell receptor beta chain came from a study of blood T cell repertoires in COVID-19 (dated by TCRdb to the early 2020s). As for the study more broadly: Samples covering the acute and convalescent phases of COVID-19 were provided by collaborators in the United States, Italy and Spain. Where available, HLA class I and class II types were taken from metadata supplied by the sample provider and were not determined by assay-based typing. The prospective study material was composed of cDNA or gDNA derived from T cells, B-cell-depleted T cells, or PBMCs. Samples came from the ongoing ImmuneRACE study (first 160 participants) plus 1,254 subjects from 6 global collaborators. A de-identified subject ID, COVID-19 status, age in years and sex were almost always included in the sample metadata. The repertoires were released in a freely available public database meant as a resource for research on the immune response to SARS-CoV-2. Deeply sampled blood TCRbeta repertoires from subjects exposed to, actively infected with, or recovered from COVID-19 were included in the dataset.

Whole blood was collected in K2EDTA tubes by collaborating institutions according to the institutions' own protocols. For TCRbeta analysis, collaborators shipped samples as frozen whole blood, isolated PBMCs, or DNA extracted from either of those sample types. TCRbeta CDR3 regions were amplified from genomic DNA using the immunoSEQ Assay, a bias-controlled multiplex PCR. On the study's bioinformatics: Within the assay, amplification of reference gene primers was used to estimate how many nucleated cells each sample contained. To quantify the absolute abundance of each unique TCRbeta CDR3 rearrangement, sequence reads were collapsed and filtered. Productive Simpson clonality was computed per sample as the square root of Simpson's diversity index over productive rearrangements. TCRdb holds this immuneACCESS table with in-frame rearrangements only. Some clones are missing; in checked studies, unresolved V genes explain under half, and the rest has no known cause. V and J calls and clone size are those listed in that table; D and trimming were worked out from the DNA. The sample records 110,000 or so clones, 60% to 85% of which are singletons. Roughly 5.6% of the sample is held by the ten biggest clonotypes.

The investigation overall reported the following: The quantity of clinical and demographic metadata differed by source and by participant and was supplied without curation.

This clone has a single count. Its cognate antigen has yet to be identified. Base quality data are lacking; no much larger clone is found one base away. V is pruned by 4 bases and J by 4 bases, leaving 12 bases of the junction without a gene match. Spanning cysteine to phenylalanine, the CDR3 consists of 16 amino acids. The CDR3 DNA has 48 bases and is translated from base 1. According to the germline V gene, CDR1 reads SGHRS and CDR2 reads YFSETQ. This receptor chain uses TRBV5-1 and TRBJ1-1, with TRBD1 matching 8 junction bases. The receptor's source is a man aged 70-80 years with acute or convalescent COVID-19. The sequenced sample was peripheral blood. The DNA sequence reads TGCGCCAGCAGCACAGGCTCCAGGGGGCCGGGCACTGAAGCTTTCTTT. It specifies CASSTGSRGPGTEAFF. With the rest looked up from the reference TRBV5-1 and TRBJ1-1 genes rather than sequenced, the full variable domain is KAGVTQTPRYLIKTRGQQVTLSCSPISGHRSVSWYQQTPGQGLQFLFEYFSETQRNKGNFPGRFSGRQFSNSRSEMNVSTLELGDSALYLCASSTGSRGPGTEAFFGQGTRLTVV.